The rows below give T cell receptor beta chains drawn from one sample of a study of blood T cell repertoires in COVID-19. The table came from immunoSEQ multiplex PCR; TCRdb's copy has only in-frame clones and leaves some out. The data show 250,000 or so clones, about 85% seen once. The sample comprised peripheral blood. These TCRs come from a woman in her sixties or seventies with active or convalescent COVID-19. CDR3s include the opening cysteine and the closing phenylalanine or tryptophan. D genes are given only for firm matches. The size of a clone is reported for some rows only, either as once, few or many, or as a class for expanded clones.

d_gene: TRBD2; j_gene: TRBJ2-1; abundance: NA; v_gene: TRBV4-1; CDR3aa: CASSQDLGGSLREFF; CDR3nt: TGCGCCAGCAGCCAAGATCTTGGCGGGAGCCTTCGGGAGTTCTTC
d_gene: NA; j_gene: TRBJ2-1; abundance: NA; v_gene: TRBV25-1; CDR3aa: CASGTGYNEQFF; CDR3nt: TGTGCCAGTGGAACAGGTTACAATGAGCAGTTCTTC
d_gene: TRBD2; j_gene: TRBJ2-7; abundance: few; v_gene: TRBV7-2; CDR3aa: CASSSGTSLTQYF; CDR3nt: TGTGCCAGCAGCTCTGGGACTAGCTTGACGCAGTACTTC
d_gene: TRBD1; j_gene: TRBJ1-5; abundance: NA; v_gene: TRBV19; CDR3aa: CASTTGTGWEADQPQHF; CDR3nt: TGTGCCAGTACAACCGGGACAGGATGGGAAGCTGACCAGCCCCAGCATTTT
d_gene: NA; j_gene: TRBJ1-5; abundance: NA; v_gene: TRBV5-1; CDR3aa: CASSLILFAGNQPQHF; CDR3nt: TGCGCCAGCAGCTTGATTTTGTTCGCGGGTAATCAGCCCCAGCATTTT
d_gene: TRBD2; j_gene: TRBJ2-3; abundance: NA; v_gene: TRBV3-1/TRBV3-2; CDR3aa: CASSQDPGLAGGQDTQYF; CDR3nt: TGTGCCAGCAGCCAAGACCCGGGACTAGCGGGAGGACAAGATACGCAGTATTTT
d_gene: TRBD2; j_gene: TRBJ2-2; abundance: NA; v_gene: TRBV12-3/TRBV12-4; CDR3aa: CASWEGFAGELFF; CDR3nt: TGTGCCAGCTGGGAGGGATTTGCCGGGGAGCTGTTTTTT
d_gene: TRBD1; j_gene: TRBJ2-1; abundance: NA; v_gene: TRBV5-1; CDR3aa: CASSVDRGLDDEQFF; CDR3nt: TGCGCCAGCAGCGTGGACAGGGGGCTAGATGATGAGCAGTTCTTC
d_gene: TRBD1; j_gene: TRBJ2-1; abundance: once; v_gene: TRBV10-2; CDR3aa: CACGGTGGYEQFF; CDR3nt: TGCGCCTGCGGGGGGACAGGGGGCTATGAGCAGTTCTTC
d_gene: NA; j_gene: TRBJ1-2; abundance: NA; v_gene: TRBV19; CDR3aa: CASNPSEGGYTF; CDR3nt: TGTGCCAGTAATCCCTCGGAGGGTGGCTACACCTTC
d_gene: TRBD2; j_gene: TRBJ2-2; abundance: NA; v_gene: TRBV5-1; CDR3aa: CASSQGVAGNTGELFF; CDR3nt: TGCGCCAGCAGCCAAGGGGTAGCGGGGAACACCGGGGAGCTGTTTTTT
d_gene: NA; j_gene: TRBJ2-5; abundance: NA; v_gene: TRBV6-5; CDR3aa: CASSGSLTQYF; CDR3nt: TGTGCCAGCAGCGGGAGTTTGACCCAGTACTTC
d_gene: NA; j_gene: TRBJ2-1; abundance: NA; v_gene: TRBV6-5; CDR3aa: CASSYDREGNEQFF; CDR3nt: TGTGCCAGCAGTTACGACAGAGAAGGGAATGAGCAGTTCTTC
d_gene: NA; j_gene: TRBJ2-2; abundance: NA; v_gene: TRBV6-5; CDR3aa: CASSLSRIGPGELFF; CDR3nt: TGTGCCAGCAGTTTAAGTCGGATTGGGCCCGGGGAGCTGTTTTTT